A single sample gave rise to the 9 T cell receptor beta chains below, sequenced in a study of blood T cell repertoires in COVID-19. Produced via immunoSEQ multiplex PCR; TCRdb's table is partial and in-frame only. The sample has some 97,000 clones, 80% to 95% seen once. The source material was peripheral blood. These receptors were obtained from an older man with acute or convalescent COVID-19.

The V and J genes are TRBV19 and TRBJ2-2; the D gene is possibly TRBD1 (5 bases). The CDR3 covers 11 residues. V was cut by 9 bases and J by 9 bases, with 11 bases left in between. CDR1 LNHDA and CDR2 SQIVND come from the germline V gene (reference sequence). The CDR3 sequence is CASSQARELFF. For the CDR3, the DNA is TGTGCCAGCTCACAGGCGAGGGAGCTGTTTTTT.

The rearrangement joins TRBV12-5 to TRBJ1-1; D is ambiguous. Germline assignment: CDR1 LGHNT and CDR2 FRNRAP. V lost 2 bases and J 5 bases, leaving 9 bases between the germline ends. The CDR3 sequence is 13 residues long. In nucleotides, the CDR3 is TGTGCTAGTGGTTTGCGGGAAGGAACTGAAGCTTTCTTT. It specifies CASGLREGTEAFF.

The chain uses TRBV29-1 and TRBJ2-4; tentative D call: TRBD1 (6 bases). Germline CDR1 is SQVTM and CDR2 is ANQGSEA. This CDR3 spans 13 amino acids. V was trimmed by 8 bases and J by 5 bases, leaving 16 bases between them. The CDR3 reads CSSVRGAENIQYF. The CDR3 nucleotides read TGCAGCTCTGTCAGGGGAGCTGAAAACATTCAGTACTTC.

The rearrangement joins TRBV5-8 to TRBJ1-1; tentatively, D is TRBD1 (5 bases). This CDR3 comprises 13 residues. V lost 2 bases and J 11 bases, leaving 16 bases between the germline ends. Germline CDR1 and CDR2: SGHTS and YDEGEE. The CDR3 region has the DNA TGTGCCAGCAGCTTTCTCTACCAGGGAGGTGCTTTCTTT. Amino acid sequence: CASSFLYQGGAFF.

This clone was recorded once. This rearrangement joins TRBV9 to TRBJ1-5; possible D gene TRBD1, 6 bases. The V end lost 0 bases, the J end lost 4 bases, and 11 bases lay between the germline ends. This CDR3 has 15 residues. Germline CDR1 SGDLS, CDR2 YYNGEE. The CDR3 sequence is CASSVGDTLNQPQHF. The CDR3 DNA is TGTGCCAGCAGCGTAGGGGACACGCTAAATCAGCCCCAGCATTTT.

This rearrangement joins TRBV18 to TRBJ2-2, with a tentative D call TRBD1 (6 bases). This CDR3 spans 13 amino acids. Germline loops: CDR1 KGHSH, CDR2 LQKENI. The ends were cut back, 4 bases at V and 5 bases at J, with 8 bases in the middle. The CDR3 loop reads CASSLTGTGELFF. As DNA, the CDR3 is TGTGCCAGCTCACTAACAGGGACCGGGGAGCTGTTTTTT.

V is TRBV6-5 and J is TRBJ2-7; 8 nucleotides align to TRBD1. With 2 bases clipped from V and 4 bases from J, the junction kept 4 bases outside the gene matches. This CDR3 comprises 14 residues. In germline, CDR1 is MNHEY, CDR2 SVGAGI. The CDR3 DNA follows: TGTGCCAGCAGTTACGACAGGGGAGCGTACGAGCAGTACTTC. Its protein product is CASSYDRGAYEQYF.

The chain is built from TRBV27 and TRBJ2-2; 9 bases map to TRBD2. V trimming: 8 bases; J trimming: 1 base; junction bases outside the gene matches: 11. The CDR3 sequence is 17 residues long. CDR1 is MNHEY, CDR2 SMNVEV, per germline (reference sequence). For the CDR3, the DNA is TGTGCCAGCCATGATACTGAGACTAGCGGGAACACCGGGGAGCTGTTTTTT. Translated, it gives CASHDTETSGNTGELFF.

This clone has only one observation. The V call is TRBV18, the J call TRBJ1-5, with 8 nucleotides matching TRBD1. CDR1 and CDR2 (germline): KGHSH, LQKENI. The V gene end was trimmed by 3 bases and the J gene end by 7 bases; junction bases not matched to a gene: 8. This CDR3 has 15 residues. CDR3 protein: CASSPGQARGQPQHF. As DNA, the CDR3 is TGTGCCAGCTCACCGGGACAGGCACGGGGACAGCCCCAGCATTTT.